Following are 20 T cell receptor beta chains from one sample sequenced in a study of HIV-infected patients and healthy controls. TCRdb used MiXCR to reprocess the 5' RACE reads, holding one entry per CDR3 protein. Of about 64,000 distinct CDR3 sequences listed, 15% to 20% are singletons. Sequencing used CD4+ T cells from blood. These receptors were taken from a human donor in good health.

This clonotype was counted ten times or more. V and J are TRBV11-2 and TRBJ1-5, with D hard to call. The length of the CDR3 is 13 residues. Germline V CDR1 and CDR2: SGHAT, FQNNGV. Trimming took off 0 bases at V and 9 bases at J, with 9 bases between the two ends. The CDR3 sequence is CASSLDRGSPQHF. In DNA, the CDR3 is TGTGCCAGCAGCTTAGATAGAGGATCGCCCCAGCATTTT.

V and J are TRBV11-2 and TRBJ2-1; 12 bases agree with TRBD2. This CDR3 contains 17 residues. V dropped 1 base and J dropped 5; count of bases not matched to a gene: 6. Germline values: CDR1 SGHAT, CDR2 FQNNGV. CDR3 sequence (DNA): TGTGCCAGCAGCTTAGCCCGACTAGCGGGAGCCCACAATGAGCAGTTCTTC. It codes for CASSLARLAGAHNEQFF. Complete variable domain (other parts from reference TRBV11-2 and TRBJ2-1): EAGVAQSPRYKIIEKRQSVAFWCNPISGHATLYWYQQILGQGPKLLIQFQNNGVVDDSQLPKDRFSAERLKGVDSTLKIQPAKLEDSAVYLCASSLARLAGAHNEQFFGPGTRLTVL.

This chain uses TRBV3-1 with TRBJ2-7; 11 nucleotides line up with TRBD2. Germline values: CDR1 LGHDT, CDR2 YNNKEL (reference sequence). The CDR3 extends over 14 amino acids. The trim removed 1 base at V and 4 bases at J, leaving 0 bases unmatched. The chain's CDR3 is CASSQGTSGYEQYF. The CDR3, as DNA: TGTGCCAGCAGCCAAGGGACTAGCGGGTACGAGCAGTACTTC.

Many counts were recorded for this clonotype. This chain uses TRBV20-1 with TRBJ2-5, with D hard to call. The CDR3 is made up of 14 amino acids. V shed 4 bases and J shed 5 bases, with 17 bases lying between them. Germline-derived CDR1 and CDR2 are DFQATT and SNEGSKA (reference sequence). For the CDR3, the DNA is TGCAGTGCTATCTCAAGTCTCCCGGTCGAGACCCAGTACTTC. Its translation: CSAISSLPVETQYF.

The chain carries TRBV29-1 and TRBJ2-1; D tentatively reads TRBD1 or TRBD2 (5 bases each). The CDR3 is made up of 14 amino acids. Germline V gene data show CDR1 as SQVTM and CDR2 as ANQGSEA. V dropped 2 bases and J dropped 6 bases, with 14 bases sitting between them. The CDR3 region has the DNA TGCAGCGTTGAACGTATCTTGGGACCCAATGAGCAGTTCTTC. It is translated as CSVERILGPNEQFF.

This clonotype was found a few times. This chain uses TRBV24-1 with TRBJ1-4; 8 nucleotides agree with TRBD1. Germline V lookup: CDR1 KGHDR, CDR2 SFDVKD. V dropped 4 bases and J dropped 8; count of bases not matched to a gene: 14. This CDR3 has 17 amino acids. In DNA, the CDR3 is TGTGCCACCAGTGACCAGACCCATGACAGGGGCGCCGAAAAACTGTTTTTT. This codes for CATSDQTHDRGAEKLFF.

The chain uses TRBV11-3 and TRBJ2-7; 10 nucleotides align to TRBD2. CDR1 and CDR2 from the germline V gene are SGHNT and YENEEA. After removal of 5 bases from V and 2 bases from J, the junction contained 6 bases not matched to a gene. The CDR3 runs 15 residues. The CDR3 protein is CASSDGLAAAYEQYF. The CDR3 bases are TGTGCCAGCAGCGACGGACTAGCGGCTGCCTACGAGCAGTACTTC.

The chain carries TRBV7-2 and TRBJ2-7; 7 nucleotides agree with TRBD2. CDR3 length: 15 amino acids. With V trimmed by 1 base and J by 4 bases, 7 bases remained unmatched. The V gene's germline CDR1 is SGHTA and CDR2 FQGNSA. The DNA for the CDR3 is TGTGCCAGCAGCTTAGTGGCTAGCGGAGGATACGAGCAGTACTTC. Encoded protein: CASSLVASGGYEQYF. The whole variable domain, filled in from reference TRBV7-2 and TRBJ2-7, reads GAGVSQSPSNKVTEKGKDVELRCDPISGHTALYWYRQSLGQGLEFLIYFQGNSAPDKSGLPSDRFSAERTGGSVSTLTIQRTQQEDSAVYLCASSLVASGGYEQYFGPGTRLTVT.

This clonotype was counted at least ten times. V and J are TRBV29-1 and TRBJ1-6; 8 positions match TRBD1. V gave up 4 bases and J gave up 12 bases; unmatched junction bases: 11. The CDR3 totals 14 residues. CDR1 is SQVTM, CDR2 ANQGSEA, per germline. The DNA for the CDR3 is TGCAGCGTTGGTTCAGACAGGGGAATCGGACCCCTCCACTTT. It is translated as CSVGSDRGIGPLHF.

This clonotype appeared a few times. The rearrangement links TRBV2 to TRBJ1-1; D not resolved. The CDR3 length is 14 residues. Trimming took 0 bases from V and 7 from J, leaving 12 bases between them. The germline CDR1 and CDR2 sequences are SNHLY and FYNNEI. This chain's CDR3 is CASSEAGRESEAFF. In DNA form, the CDR3 reads TGTGCCAGCAGTGAAGCAGGCAGAGAGAGTGAAGCTTTCTTT.

This clonotype turned up a few times. The rearrangement uses TRBV19 and TRBJ1-2; no clear D gene. V was pared by 4 bases and J by 0 bases, with 9 bases between. Germline values: CDR1 LNHDA, CDR2 SQIVND (reference sequence). This CDR3 is built from 14 residues. CDR3 coding DNA: TGTGCCAGTAGTAACCTCTTAGCTAACTATGGCTACACCTTC. Its translation is CASSNLLANYGYTF.

This clonotype has just a few counts. CDR3 protein: CATSERTGKAEAFF. In DNA form, the CDR3 reads TGTGCCACCAGTGAGCGGACAGGGAAGGCTGAAGCTTTCTTT. The chain links TRBV24-1 to TRBJ1-1; 8 positions agree with TRBD1. V shed 4 bases, J shed 6 bases, and the junction held 6 bases outside the gene matches. There are 14 residues in the CDR3. CDR1 KGHDR and CDR2 SFDVKD come from the germline V gene.

The chain links TRBV6-5 to TRBJ2-7, with TRBD2 identical over 7 bases. This CDR3 comprises 14 residues. V gave up 0 bases and J gave up 5 bases; unmatched junction bases: 4. The germline CDR1 and CDR2 sequences are MNHEY and SVGAGI. CDR3 sequence: CASSYSNAGDEQYF. In DNA form, the CDR3 reads TGTGCCAGCAGTTACTCGAATGCGGGGGACGAGCAGTACTTC.

V gene TRBV30 combines with J gene TRBJ1-1; 7 bases align to TRBD1. V shed 0 bases, J shed 7 bases, and the junction held 14 bases outside the gene matches. This CDR3 contains 16 residues. From germline, CDR1 is GTSNPN and CDR2 SVGIG (reference sequence). CDR3 DNA: TGTGCCTGGAGTGTAGATGGAACAGGGGAAGTCTATGAAGCTTTCTTT. It specifies CAWSVDGTGEVYEAFF.

This clonotype was recorded many times. The chain links TRBV30 to TRBJ2-1; D call uncertain. This CDR3 contains 15 residues. Looked up from germline, CDR1 is GTSNPN and CDR2 is SVGIG (reference sequence). V was trimmed by 3 bases and J by 4 bases, leaving 16 bases between them. CDR3 sequence (DNA): TGTGCCTGGAGGGATGTAGGGTTACTTTACAATGAGCAGTTCTTC. Protein sequence: CAWRDVGLLYNEQFF.

The chain recombines TRBV6-2 or TRBV6-3 with TRBJ1-1; the D gene is possibly TRBD1 (5 bases). V dropped 7 bases and J dropped 7 bases, with 16 bases sitting between them. The CDR3 is 13 amino acids. Germline assignment: CDR1 MNHEY and CDR2 SVGEGT. CDR3 loop: CASNKVQGFEAFF. The CDR3 nucleotides are TGTGCCAGCAATAAAGTCCAGGGTTTTGAAGCTTTCTTT.

This clonotype was counted a few times. The chain has TRBV18 and TRBJ1-1; D remains unclear. CDR3 size: 13 residues. V lost 2 bases, J lost 0 bases, and 4 bases lay in between. In germline, CDR1 is KGHSH, CDR2 LQKENI. CDR3 DNA: TGTGCCAGCTCACCAGGGGTGAACACTGAAGCTTTCTTT. Protein product: CASSPGVNTEAFF.

V is TRBV20-1 and J is TRBJ1-4, with D maybe TRBD1 (6 bases). Germline lookup yields CDR1 DFQATT and CDR2 SNEGSKA (reference sequence). V was pared by 0 bases and J by 8 bases, with 19 bases between. The CDR3 loop spans 16 amino acids. CDR3 protein: CSARDNVAQGGEKLFF. CDR3 coding DNA: TGCAGTGCTAGAGATAACGTGGCACAGGGAGGCGAAAAACTGTTTTTT.

The V gene is TRBV5-1, the J gene TRBJ1-5; D unresolved. V was cut by 4 bases and J by 4 bases, with 15 bases left in between. Germline-derived CDR1 and CDR2 are SGHRS and YFSETQ. The CDR3 totals 15 residues. Here the CDR3 DNA reads TGCGCCAGCAGCCCAGGTCCAGTACCGAATCAGCCCCAGCATTTT. As protein: CASSPGPVPNQPQHF. The full variable domain, completed using reference TRBV5-1 and TRBJ1-5, is KAGVTQTPRYLIKTRGQQVTLSCSPISGHRSVSWYQQTPGQGLQFLFEYFSETQRNKGNFPGRFSGRQFSNSRSEMNVSTLELGDSALYLCASSPGPVPNQPQHFGDGTRLSIL.

This clonotype was recorded a few times. This sequence joins TRBV7-6 and TRBJ2-2; 7 bases match TRBD2. Trimming removed 1 base from V and 3 bases from J; junction bases left unmatched: 5. This CDR3 is built from 16 residues. Germline V CDR1 and CDR2: SGHVS, FNYEAQ. The CDR3 coding sequence is TGTGCCAGCAGCTTAGGGGCTAGCGGTTACACCGGGGAGCTGTTTTTT. Translation: CASSLGASGYTGELFF.